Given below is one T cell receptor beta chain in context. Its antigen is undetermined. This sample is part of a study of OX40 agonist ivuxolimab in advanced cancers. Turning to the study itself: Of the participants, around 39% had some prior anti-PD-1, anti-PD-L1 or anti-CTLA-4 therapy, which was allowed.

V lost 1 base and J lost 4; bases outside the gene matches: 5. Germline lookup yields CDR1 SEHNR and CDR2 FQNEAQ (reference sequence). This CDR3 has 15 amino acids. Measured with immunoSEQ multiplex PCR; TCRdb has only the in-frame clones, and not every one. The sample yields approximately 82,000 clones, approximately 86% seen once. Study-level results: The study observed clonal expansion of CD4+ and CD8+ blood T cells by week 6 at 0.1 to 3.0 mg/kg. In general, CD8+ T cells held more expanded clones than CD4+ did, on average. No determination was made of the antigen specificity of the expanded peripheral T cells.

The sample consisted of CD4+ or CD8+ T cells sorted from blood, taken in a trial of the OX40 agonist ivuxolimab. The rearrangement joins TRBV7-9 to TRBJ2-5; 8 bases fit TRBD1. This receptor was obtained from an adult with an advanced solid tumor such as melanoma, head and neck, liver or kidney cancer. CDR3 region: CASSLESGQAETQYF. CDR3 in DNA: TGTGCCAGCAGCTTAGAATCGGGACAGGCAGAGACCCAGTACTTC.